Following are 6 T cell receptor beta chains from one sample sequenced in a study of blood T cell repertoires in COVID-19. The table came from immunoSEQ multiplex PCR; TCRdb's copy has only in-frame clones and leaves some out. The sample lists around 260,000 clones; about 87% were seen once. Source material: peripheral blood. The receptors derive from a man aged 60 to 69 who had recovered from COVID-19.

This rearrangement joins TRBV6-5 to TRBJ1-5, with D possibly matching TRBD1 (6 bases). CDR1 and CDR2 (germline): MNHEY, SVGAGI. Trimming removed 6 bases from V and 1 base from J, with 13 bases in between. CDR3 size: 15 residues. Written as DNA, the CDR3 is TGTGCCAGCAGAACAACAGGGTACAGCAATCAGCCCCAGCATTTT. Protein sequence: CASRTTGYSNQPQHF.

V gene TRBV19 combines with J gene TRBJ1-1; no clear D. V lost 6 bases, J lost 2 bases, and 10 bases lay in between. CDR1 LNHDA and CDR2 SQIVND come from the germline V gene (reference sequence). This CDR3 region has 13 residues. CDR3 nucleotide sequence: TGTGCCAGTAGGACTCCCGGAAACACTGAAGCTTTCTTT. Translation gives CASRTPGNTEAFF.

This clone appeared once. This chain links TRBV5-6 with TRBJ2-7, with TRBD1 identical over 9 bases. Germline V gene sequence: CDR1 SGHDT, CDR2 YYEEEE. V lost 4 bases and J lost 7; bases outside the gene matches: 9. This CDR3 spans 14 amino acids. Here the CDR3 reads CASSPLGQGGEQYF. Here the CDR3 DNA reads TGTGCCAGCAGCCCTTTGGGACAGGGTGGGGAGCAGTACTTC.

The genes are TRBV11-3 and TRBJ2-1; 8 nucleotides match TRBD2. Germline V lookup: CDR1 SGHNT, CDR2 YENEEA. The CDR3 consists of 15 residues. Germline trimming cut 5 bases from V and 5 bases from J; bases unmatched to any gene: 8. The CDR3 protein is CASSPAGGNNNEQFF. The CDR3 DNA follows: TGTGCCAGCAGCCCCGCGGGGGGAAATAACAATGAGCAGTTCTTC.

In its sample, this clone was seen once. The J gene is TRBJ1-2, the V gene TRBV11-2; 10 bases agree with TRBD1. Germline values: CDR1 SGHAT, CDR2 FQNNGV. The CDR3 has 15 residues. J was trimmed by 5 bases and V by 0 bases; bases with no gene match: 3. CDR3 nucleotide sequence: TGTGCCAGCAGCTTAGATGGGACAGGGGCATATGGCTACACCTTC. It codes for CASSLDGTGAYGYTF.

The gene calls are TRBV9 and TRBJ2-7; possible D gene TRBD1, 7 bases. Trimming cost V 3 bases and J 2 bases, with 12 bases left between them. Germline V lookup: CDR1 SGDLS, CDR2 YYNGEE. The CDR3 extends over 14 amino acids. The DNA of the CDR3 is TGTGCCAGCAGCGCCGCGGGACAGCCCTACGAGCAGTACTTC. It yields the protein CASSAAGQPYEQYF.